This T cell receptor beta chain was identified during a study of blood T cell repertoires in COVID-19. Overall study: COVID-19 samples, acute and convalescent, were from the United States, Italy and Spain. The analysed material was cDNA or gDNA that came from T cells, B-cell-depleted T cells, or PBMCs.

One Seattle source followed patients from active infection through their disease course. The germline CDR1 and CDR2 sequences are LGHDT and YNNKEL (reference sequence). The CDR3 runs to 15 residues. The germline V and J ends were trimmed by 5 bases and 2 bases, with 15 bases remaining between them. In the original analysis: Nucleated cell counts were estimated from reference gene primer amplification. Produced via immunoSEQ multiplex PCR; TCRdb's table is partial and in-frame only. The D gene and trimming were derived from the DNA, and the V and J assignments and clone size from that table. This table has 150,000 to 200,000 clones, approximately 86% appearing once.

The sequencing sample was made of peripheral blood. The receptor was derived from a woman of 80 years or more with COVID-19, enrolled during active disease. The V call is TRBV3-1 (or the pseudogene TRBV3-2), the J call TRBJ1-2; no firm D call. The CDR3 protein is CASSSGRVGNYGYTF. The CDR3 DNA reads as TGTGCCAGCAGCTCCGGGAGGGTGGGGAACTATGGCTACACCTTC.